Listed below are T cell receptor beta chains from one sample, sequenced in a study of blood T cell repertoires in COVID-19. Clones were read by immunoSEQ multiplex PCR, and TCRdb kept only the in-frame ones, dropping some. The sample contains some 390,000 clones, about 88% of which appear only once. Material: peripheral blood. The receptor set was obtained from a human donor in a cohort sampled during active COVID-19. CDR3s include the opening cysteine and the closing phenylalanine or tryptophan. D genes are given only for firm matches. Some rows mark clone size as missing; the rest say once, few, many or name a class of expanded clone.

abundance: .
d_gene: .
j_gene: TRBJ2-3
v_gene: TRBV20-1
CDR3nt: TGCAGTGCTAGTATCGTCCTCGGCACAGATACGCAGTATTTT
CDR3aa: CSASIVLGTDTQYF

abundance: .
d_gene: .
j_gene: TRBJ2-7
v_gene: TRBV19
CDR3nt: TGTGCCAGTAGCCAGCCGCAGGACTCCTACGAGCAGTACTTC
CDR3aa: CASSQPQDSYEQYF

abundance: .
d_gene: TRBD1
j_gene: TRBJ1-5
v_gene: TRBV19
CDR3nt: TGTGCCAGTACCTCGACAGGGGCCCCAGGGCCCCAGCATTTT
CDR3aa: CASTSTGAPGPQHF

abundance: few
d_gene: .
j_gene: TRBJ1-1
v_gene: TRBV3-1/TRBV3-2
CDR3nt: TGTGCCAGCAGCCAGGATCGGTTCCTAGCGATGGACTTT
CDR3aa: CASSQDRFLAMDF

abundance: many
d_gene: TRBD1
j_gene: TRBJ1-4
v_gene: TRBV29-1
CDR3nt: TGCAGCGTGGGGACAGGGATTAATGAAAAACTGTTTTTT
CDR3aa: CSVGTGINEKLFF

abundance: .
d_gene: .
j_gene: TRBJ1-5
v_gene: TRBV14
CDR3nt: TGTCCCACCCGCCACGGGGGGGTGGGGCAGGGGAAATGCAATCAGCCCCAGCATTTT
CDR3aa: CPTRHGGVGQGKCNQPQHF

abundance: once
d_gene: TRBD2
j_gene: TRBJ2-7
v_gene: TRBV7-3
CDR3nt: TGTGCCAGCAGCGAGACTAGCGGCTACGAGCAGTACTTC
CDR3aa: CASSETSGYEQYF

abundance: .
d_gene: .
j_gene: TRBJ1-3
v_gene: TRBV10-1
CDR3nt: TGCGCCAGCAGTGAAGACTCTAGCAGCACCATATATTTT
CDR3aa: CASSEDSSSTIYF

abundance: once
d_gene: TRBD1
j_gene: TRBJ1-2
v_gene: TRBV6-6
CDR3nt: TGTGCCAGCAGTTACTCCTCAGGGACAGACTATGGCTACACCTTC
CDR3aa: CASSYSSGTDYGYTF

abundance: once
d_gene: TRBD2
j_gene: TRBJ2-3
v_gene: TRBV3-1/TRBV3-2
CDR3nt: TGTGCCAGCAGCCCCCCCGCCGGGAGGTCCACAGATACGCAGTATTTT
CDR3aa: CASSPPAGRSTDTQYF

abundance: .
d_gene: TRBD1
j_gene: TRBJ2-3
v_gene: TRBV5-1
CDR3nt: TGCGCCAGCACCGTTGACAGGGGCACAGATACGCAGTATTTT
CDR3aa: CASTVDRGTDTQYF

abundance: .
d_gene: TRBD1
j_gene: TRBJ2-7
v_gene: TRBV3-1/TRBV3-2
CDR3nt: TGTGCCAGCAGCCAAGAGATGAGGACAGGGGGCCTCTACGAGCAGTACTTC
CDR3aa: CASSQEMRTGGLYEQYF

abundance: few
d_gene: .
j_gene: TRBJ1-2
v_gene: TRBV19
CDR3nt: TGTGCCAGTACCTTCCGGGACACCACAAGATATGGCTACACCTTC
CDR3aa: CASTFRDTTRYGYTF

abundance: .
d_gene: TRBD2
j_gene: TRBJ2-5
v_gene: TRBV7-8
CDR3nt: TGTGCCAGCAGCTTAGCTGGCCTAGCGGGGGGCCAAGAGACCCAGTACTTC
CDR3aa: CASSLAGLAGGQETQYF

abundance: .
d_gene: .
j_gene: TRBJ1-5
v_gene: TRBV6-5
CDR3nt: TGTGCCAGCAGTTACGGAGGGCCGTATCAGCCCCAGCATTTT
CDR3aa: CASSYGGPYQPQHF

abundance: once
d_gene: .
j_gene: TRBJ2-5
v_gene: TRBV15
CDR3nt: TGTGCCACCAGCAGAGACTCCGAGGGACAAGAGACCCAGTACTTC
CDR3aa: CATSRDSEGQETQYF

abundance: .
d_gene: .
j_gene: TRBJ2-6
v_gene: TRBV4-2
CDR3nt: TGTGCCAGCAGCCAAGAACGTACAGGGGGGGCTTACTCTGGGGCCAACGTCCTGACTTTC
CDR3aa: CASSQERTGGAYSGANVLTF

abundance: .
d_gene: TRBD2
j_gene: TRBJ2-1
v_gene: TRBV5-8
CDR3nt: TGTGCCAGCAGCCATAGAGCGGGAGGCCTGTTTCACAATGAGCAGTTCTTC
CDR3aa: CASSHRAGGLFHNEQFF

abundance: once
d_gene: TRBD1
j_gene: TRBJ2-7
v_gene: TRBV19
CDR3nt: TGTGCCAGTAGTATCCCGGGACAGGGGATCGTGCAGCAGTACTTC
CDR3aa: CASSIPGQGIVQQYF

abundance: .
d_gene: .
j_gene: TRBJ2-3
v_gene: TRBV5-1
CDR3nt: TGCGCCAGCAGCTTGGGAGGCCAGACCCTCACAGATACGCAGTATTTT
CDR3aa: CASSLGGQTLTDTQYF

abundance: .
d_gene: TRBD1
j_gene: TRBJ2-1
v_gene: TRBV7-3
CDR3nt: TGTGCCAGCAGACCAACGGGCAGGGGGCGAAAGCACAATGAGCAGTTCTTC
CDR3aa: CASRPTGRGRKHNEQFF

abundance: .
d_gene: TRBD2
j_gene: TRBJ2-1
v_gene: TRBV10-1
CDR3nt: TGCGCCAGCAGCCGGACTAGCGGGAGGTTGGATGAGCAGTTCTTC
CDR3aa: CASSRTSGRLDEQFF

abundance: .
d_gene: .
j_gene: TRBJ1-3
v_gene: TRBV7-9
CDR3nt: TGTGCCAGCAGCCCGGGAGGGTATTTCGGAAACACCATATATTTT
CDR3aa: CASSPGGYFGNTIYF

abundance: .
d_gene: TRBD1
j_gene: TRBJ1-4
v_gene: TRBV3-1/TRBV3-2
CDR3nt: TGTGCCAGCAGCCCAGGACAGGGGGGCGAAAAACTGTTTTTT
CDR3aa: CASSPGQGGEKLFF

abundance: .
d_gene: .
j_gene: TRBJ2-5
v_gene: TRBV5-1
CDR3nt: TGCGCCAGCAGCCGTGCTAGAGGAGAGACCCAGTACTTC
CDR3aa: CASSRARGETQYF

abundance: .
d_gene: .
j_gene: TRBJ2-7
v_gene: TRBV3-1/TRBV3-2
CDR3nt: TGTGCCAGCAGCCAAGGTCGGACTACTTTGTTCTCCTACGAGCAGTACTTC
CDR3aa: CASSQGRTTLFSYEQYF

abundance: few
d_gene: TRBD2
j_gene: TRBJ2-3
v_gene: TRBV27
CDR3nt: TGTGCCAGCAGTTTACGCCCCCGCGCGGGAGGGGCAGATACGCAGTATTTT
CDR3aa: CASSLRPRAGGADTQYF

abundance: .
d_gene: .
j_gene: TRBJ2-3
v_gene: TRBV30
CDR3nt: TGTGCCTGGAGTGTACCCGGGATTCGCACAGATACGCAGTATTTT
CDR3aa: CAWSVPGIRTDTQYF

abundance: .
d_gene: .
j_gene: TRBJ1-3
v_gene: TRBV6-6
CDR3nt: TGTGCCAGCAGTCCGCGGGACGCCGGCGGCTCTGGAAACACCATATATTTT
CDR3aa: CASSPRDAGGSGNTIYF

abundance: .
d_gene: TRBD1
j_gene: TRBJ1-1
v_gene: TRBV5-1
CDR3nt: TGCGCCAGCAGCTTCGACAGGGAAGGCACTGAAGCTTTCTTT
CDR3aa: CASSFDREGTEAFF

abundance: .
d_gene: .
j_gene: TRBJ1-5
v_gene: TRBV19
CDR3nt: TGTGCCAGTAGTGCCGAGACAGGCAATCAGCCCCAGCATTTT
CDR3aa: CASSAETGNQPQHF

abundance: .
d_gene: .
j_gene: TRBJ2-1
v_gene: TRBV4-1
CDR3nt: TGCGCCAGCAGCCAAGAGCAAGTGGGGGCCGGGACTAAAAATGAGCAGTTCTTC
CDR3aa: CASSQEQVGAGTKNEQFF

abundance: .
d_gene: .
j_gene: TRBJ2-7
v_gene: TRBV10-3
CDR3nt: TGTGCCATCAGCCCGATGGGGGGTAAGAACGAGCAGTACTTC
CDR3aa: CAISPMGGKNEQYF

abundance: .
d_gene: .
j_gene: TRBJ2-1
v_gene: TRBV7-3
CDR3nt: TGTGCCAGCAGCCCCCAGCGGACCGGCATTGAAGAGCAGTTCTTC
CDR3aa: CASSPQRTGIEEQFF

abundance: .
d_gene: .
j_gene: TRBJ1-6
v_gene: TRBV4-2
CDR3nt: TGTGCCAGCAGCCATGGGGGACAAGATAATTCACCCCTCCACTTT
CDR3aa: CASSHGGQDNSPLHF

abundance: .
d_gene: .
j_gene: TRBJ2-4
v_gene: TRBV30
CDR3nt: TGTGCCTGGAGTCGGGGGGCGAAAAACATTCAGTACTTC
CDR3aa: CAWSRGAKNIQYF

abundance: .
d_gene: .
j_gene: TRBJ2-1
v_gene: TRBV7-3
CDR3nt: TGTGCCAGCAGCTTAAGTTCGGGCAATGAGCAGTTCTTC
CDR3aa: CASSLSSGNEQFF

abundance: .
d_gene: .
j_gene: TRBJ2-1
v_gene: TRBV28
CDR3nt: TGTGCCAGCAGTTTATTTGAGGGTATCCCCTACAATGAGCAGTTCTTC
CDR3aa: CASSLFEGIPYNEQFF

abundance: .
d_gene: TRBD1
j_gene: TRBJ1-2
v_gene: TRBV5-1
CDR3nt: TGCGCCAGCAGCTCCGGCCCGAGTCAGGGGGCGGAGGGCTACACCTTC
CDR3aa: CASSSGPSQGAEGYTF

abundance: .
d_gene: .
j_gene: TRBJ2-7
v_gene: TRBV4-1
CDR3nt: TGCGCCAGCAGCCAAGTAGTCCAGGTATACGAGCAGTACTTC
CDR3aa: CASSQVVQVYEQYF

abundance: .
d_gene: .
j_gene: TRBJ2-7
v_gene: TRBV11-2
CDR3nt: TGTGCCAGCAGCTTAGATCCCCTGCAGGCGTCCTACGAGCAGTACTTC
CDR3aa: CASSLDPLQASYEQYF

abundance: once
d_gene: TRBD1
j_gene: TRBJ2-1
v_gene: TRBV6-4
CDR3nt: TGTGCCAGCAGTCAACAGGGGCAGGCCTACAATGAGCAGTTCTTC
CDR3aa: CASSQQGQAYNEQFF

abundance: .
d_gene: TRBD2
j_gene: TRBJ2-2
v_gene: TRBV6-1
CDR3nt: TGTGCCAGCAGTGAAGAGCTAGCGGAGAACACCGGGGAGCTGTTTTTT
CDR3aa: CASSEELAENTGELFF

abundance: .
d_gene: TRBD2
j_gene: TRBJ2-1
v_gene: TRBV7-9
CDR3nt: TGTGCCATCCCGAGGGCTAGCGGGAAGGTTGACAATGAGCAGTTCTTC
CDR3aa: CAIPRASGKVDNEQFF

abundance: .
d_gene: .
j_gene: TRBJ1-5
v_gene: TRBV7-9
CDR3nt: TGTGCCAGCAGCTTCGGACAGCCGAATCAGCCCCAGCATTTT
CDR3aa: CASSFGQPNQPQHF

abundance: .
d_gene: .
j_gene: TRBJ2-1
v_gene: TRBV7-8
CDR3nt: TGTGCCAGCAGCCCCCACAGAGTCTCCTACAATGAGCAGTTCTTC
CDR3aa: CASSPHRVSYNEQFF

abundance: .
d_gene: .
j_gene: TRBJ1-1
v_gene: TRBV6-6
CDR3nt: TGTGCCAGCAGTTACAGGGGATCGAACACTGAAGCTTTCTTT
CDR3aa: CASSYRGSNTEAFF

abundance: .
d_gene: .
j_gene: TRBJ1-3
v_gene: TRBV3-1/TRBV3-2
CDR3nt: TGTGCCAGCAGCCAAGGTACGGTCTCTGGAAACACCATATATTTT
CDR3aa: CASSQGTVSGNTIYF

abundance: .
d_gene: .
j_gene: TRBJ2-1
v_gene: TRBV5-6
CDR3nt: TGTGCCAGCACTGTGCTTAGCTCCTACAATGAGCAGTTCTTC
CDR3aa: CASTVLSSYNEQFF

abundance: .
d_gene: TRBD2
j_gene: TRBJ2-7
v_gene: TRBV6-5
CDR3nt: TGTGCCAGCAGAAAAGCGGGGTCTTTCTCCTACGAGCAGTACTTC
CDR3aa: CASRKAGSFSYEQYF

abundance: .
d_gene: .
j_gene: TRBJ2-3
v_gene: TRBV7-3
CDR3nt: TGTGCCAGCAGCTTACTCGGCGGTAGCACAGATACGCAGTATTTT
CDR3aa: CASSLLGGSTDTQYF

abundance: .
d_gene: .
j_gene: TRBJ1-2
v_gene: TRBV24-1
CDR3nt: TGTGCCACCAGTGATCAACAGAACTATGGCTACACCTTC
CDR3aa: CATSDQQNYGYTF

abundance: .
d_gene: TRBD2
j_gene: TRBJ2-3
v_gene: TRBV30
CDR3nt: TGTGCCTGGAGAAGCGGGATTAGGCGAGATACGCAGTATTTT
CDR3aa: CAWRSGIRRDTQYF

abundance: .
d_gene: .
j_gene: TRBJ2-3
v_gene: TRBV13
CDR3nt: TGTGCCAGCAGCTCATACAGGGGAGGTACAGATACGCAGTATTTT
CDR3aa: CASSSYRGGTDTQYF

abundance: .
d_gene: .
j_gene: TRBJ2-5
v_gene: TRBV5-4
CDR3nt: TGTGCCAGCAGCTTGGATGGAGGGGCCTCCAAAGAGACCCAGTACTTC
CDR3aa: CASSLDGGASKETQYF

abundance: once
d_gene: TRBD1
j_gene: TRBJ2-7
v_gene: TRBV11-1
CDR3nt: TGTGCCAGCAGCTTAGCCGGGACAGGGGCCTACGAGCAGTACTTC
CDR3aa: CASSLAGTGAYEQYF